Below, 29 T cell receptor beta chains from the same sample are listed, as sequenced in a study of early T cells in non-severe SARS-CoV-2 infection. TCRdb analysed the 5' RACE reads with MiXCR anew, one entry per CDR3 protein. The sample lists about 59,000 distinct CDR3 sequences, around 13% seen once, with under 1.5% in the top ten. Sequenced material: whole blood. These receptors all stem from an adult who was a healthcare worker with PCR-confirmed SARS-CoV-2 infection or an uninfected control (not recorded which).

The J gene is TRBJ2-3, the V gene TRBV6-5; the D is unclear. The CDR3 has 12 amino acids. Trimming shortened V by 6 bases and J by 2 bases, and 6 bases separated the two germline ends. From germline, CDR1 is MNHEY and CDR2 SVGAGI. The CDR3 bases are TGTGCCAGCAGCAAGACCACAGATACGCAGTATTTT. This translates into CASSKTTDTQYF.

CDR3 sequence (DNA): TGTGCCAGCAGCCCGACTGGAGGGCCCCAAGCTTTCTTT. Translation: CASSPTGGPQAFF. The chain recombines TRBV3-1 with TRBJ1-1; D unresolved. Germline V gene data show CDR1 as LGHDT and CDR2 as YNNKEL (reference sequence). The CDR3 is 13 residues long. V lost 4 bases and J 9 bases, leaving 15 bases between the germline ends.

This clonotype has a handful of counts. The rearrangement uses TRBV20-1 and TRBJ1-1; D gene uncertain. Germline loops: CDR1 DFQATT, CDR2 SNEGSKA (reference sequence). V lost 0 bases, J lost 4 bases, and 3 bases lay in between. The length of the CDR3 is 11 residues. CDR3 sequence reads: CSARDSTEAFF. As DNA, the CDR3 is TGCAGTGCTAGAGATTCCACTGAAGCTTTCTTT.

This clonotype was found a few times. The V gene is TRBV29-1, the J gene TRBJ2-1; D possibly matches TRBD1 or TRBD2 (5 bases each). V was trimmed by 5 bases and J by 8 bases, leaving 22 bases between them. CDR3 length: 15 amino acids. Looked up from germline, CDR1 is SQVTM and CDR2 is ANQGSEA. CDR3 region: CSVSSLGYWDDEQFF. The CDR3 DNA sequence: TGCAGCGTTTCCTCACTCGGGTACTGGGACGATGAGCAGTTCTTC.

On this clonotype: This may be a read error, as it is one base from a much larger clone. The J gene is TRBJ2-1, the V gene TRBV27; D perhaps matches TRBD1 (6 bases). The V gene's germline CDR1 is MNHEY and CDR2 SMNVEV (reference sequence). The CDR3 is 16 amino acids. The V end was cut by 6 bases, the J end by 3 bases, with 18 bases between. CDR3 in amino acids: CASRPNRDPLYNEQFF. The DNA for the CDR3 is TGTGCCAGCAGACCGAACAGGGACCCCCTCTACAATGAGCAGTTCTTC.

This clonotype was found many times. The chain combines TRBV10-3 with TRBJ1-2; D not resolved. CDR1 is ENHRY and CDR2 is SYGVKD in the germline V gene. Trimming removed 4 bases from V and 3 bases from J, with 12 bases in between. The CDR3 contains 14 residues. Here the CDR3 DNA reads TGTGCCATCAGTGCGGGGAGTCGGGACTATGGCTACACCTTC. Residues: CAISAGSRDYGYTF.

This clonotype was detected ten times or more. The chain has TRBV11-2 and TRBJ2-2, with D possibly TRBD2 on 7 matching bases. The CDR3 is 18 residues long. Germline CDR1 is SGHAT and CDR2 is FQNNGV. Trimming took off 1 base at V and 4 bases at J, with 19 bases between the two ends. The CDR3 region has the DNA TGTGCCAGCAGCTTAGCCACTCCTAGGGGGGGACGCACCGGGGAGCTGTTTTTT. Its protein is CASSLATPRGGRTGELFF.

This clonotype was counted ten times or more. The V and J genes are TRBV7-2 and TRBJ2-7; 8 nucleotides agree with TRBD1. With 4 bases clipped from V and 5 bases from J, the junction kept 10 bases outside the gene matches. The CDR3 sequence is 15 residues long. Looked up from germline, CDR1 is SGHTA and CDR2 is FQGNSA. The CDR3 DNA sequence: TGTGCCAGCAGCTCCTGGATGACAGGGGTGGACGAGCAGTACTTC. Residues: CASSSWMTGVDEQYF.

The sample holds a few counts of this clonotype. J is TRBJ2-7 and V is TRBV13, with D tentatively TRBD1 or TRBD2 (5 bases each). The CDR3 contains 20 residues. V lost 4 bases and J lost 0, with 28 bases in between. Germline CDR1 and CDR2: PRHDT and FYEKMQ (reference sequence). The CDR3 sequence: CASSSLFVGTDSRSSYEQYF. In DNA form, the CDR3 reads TGTGCCAGCAGCTCCCTTTTTGTGGGGACGGACTCAAGGAGCTCCTACGAGCAGTACTTC.

This clonotype has a count of ten or more. The genes are TRBV9 and TRBJ1-1, with TRBD1 identical over 8 bases. Germline assignment: CDR1 SGDLS and CDR2 YYNGEE. The J segment lost 4 bases and the V segment lost 2 bases, leaving 1 base of the junction unmatched. This CDR3 is 13 amino acids long. The CDR3 DNA reads as TGTGCCAGCAGCGTCACAGGGGGCACTGAAGCTTTCTTT. This translates into CASSVTGGTEAFF.

This clonotype was observed many times. The V and J genes are TRBV5-1 and TRBJ1-2; possibly TRBD1 for D (5 bases). V was trimmed by 3 bases and J by 3 bases, leaving 9 bases between them. CDR3 length: 13 amino acids. In germline, CDR1 is SGHRS, CDR2 YFSETQ. The CDR3 reads CASSWDGDYGYTF. CDR3 nucleotides: TGCGCCAGCAGCTGGGACGGAGACTATGGCTACACCTTC. The complete variable domain, with remaining parts taken from reference TRBV5-1 and TRBJ1-2, reads KAGVTQTPRYLIKTRGQQVTLSCSPISGHRSVSWYQQTPGQGLQFLFEYFSETQRNKGNFPGRFSGRQFSNSRSEMNVSTLELGDSALYLCASSWDGDYGYTFGSGTRLTVV.

This clonotype has only a few counts. J is TRBJ2-5 and V is TRBV11-2, with D possibly being TRBD2 (5 bases). V was cut by 3 bases and J by 4 bases, with 15 bases left in between. Germline V gene lookup returns CDR1 SGHAT and CDR2 FQNNGV. The length of the CDR3 is 15 residues. The CDR3 spells CASSLQRVPPETQYF. The CDR3, as DNA: TGTGCCAGCAGCTTGCAGAGGGTCCCGCCAGAGACCCAGTACTTC.

This chain connects TRBV11-2 to TRBJ1-5; D not resolved. Germline V gene lookup returns CDR1 SGHAT and CDR2 FQNNGV. This CDR3 is built from 12 residues. V was cut by 3 bases and J by 6 bases, with 6 bases left in between. CDR3 in DNA: TGTGCCAGCAGCTTTCCTGGTCAGCCCCAGCATTTT. Amino acid sequence: CASSFPGQPQHF.

This chain uses TRBV20-1 with TRBJ1-1, with no clear D. This CDR3 spans 13 amino acids. The germline V and J ends were trimmed by 0 bases and 6 bases, with 11 bases remaining between them. Germline CDR1 and CDR2: DFQATT and SNEGSKA (reference sequence). CDR3: CSAREASGAEAFF. DNA for the CDR3: TGCAGTGCTAGAGAAGCTTCTGGAGCTGAAGCTTTCTTT.

The chain links TRBV9 to TRBJ1-1, with unresolved D. The CDR3 runs 15 residues. Trimming pared 6 bases from V and 3 bases from J, leaving 18 bases between. The germline V gene has CDR1 SGDLS and CDR2 YYNGEE. CDR3: CASNPLVTGDTEAFF. The CDR3, as DNA: TGTGCCAGCAACCCCCTGGTAACTGGGGACACTGAAGCTTTCTTT.

This clonotype has at least ten counts. The chain employs TRBV9 and TRBJ2-3; 8 nucleotides agree with TRBD2. The CDR3 contains 15 residues. Germline lookup yields CDR1 SGDLS and CDR2 YYNGEE. Trimming at V came to 4 bases and at J to 0 bases, leaving 4 bases not matched to a gene. The CDR3 sequence: CASSRGLASTDTQYF. The CDR3 DNA is TGTGCCAGCAGCCGTGGACTAGCAAGCACAGATACGCAGTATTTT.

This clonotype was picked up a small number of times. This chain connects TRBV15 to TRBJ2-7, with a possible D match to TRBD2 (5 bases). The CDR3 contains 13 residues. With 5 bases removed from V and 5 bases from J, the gap between germline ends came to 13 bases. The germline gives CDR1 LNHNV, CDR2 YYDKDF (reference sequence). The CDR3 nucleotides read TGTGCCACCAGCCGGGGAAGGATGAACGAGCAGTACTTC. It yields the protein CATSRGRMNEQYF. Supplemented by reference TRBV15 and TRBJ2-7, the full variable domain reads DAMVIQNPRYQVTQFGKPVTLSCSQTLNHNVMYWYQQKSSQAPKLLFHYYDKDFNNEADTPDNFQSRRPNTSFCFLDIRSPGLGDTAMYLCATSRGRMNEQYFGPGTRLTVT.

This rearrangement joins TRBV5-1 to TRBJ2-3, with D unclear. V was cut by 4 bases and J by 2 bases, with 14 bases left in between. In germline, CDR1 is SGHRS, CDR2 YFSETQ. There are 15 residues in the CDR3. CDR3 nucleotide sequence: TGCGCCAGCAGCCCCGGGTCTGGAACCACAGATACGCAGTATTTT. Translation: CASSPGSGTTDTQYF.

The sample holds a few counts of this clonotype. Here the CDR3 reads CASSPEADRTTDTQYF. CDR3 nucleotide sequence: TGTGCCAGCAGCCCGGAGGCGGACAGAACCACAGATACGCAGTATTTT. The V and J genes are TRBV7-6 and TRBJ2-3, with D tentatively TRBD1 (6 bases). Between the trimmed V and J ends, which lost 5 bases and 2 bases, there was a span of 17 bases. Germline V gives CDR1 SGHVS, CDR2 FNYEAQ. This CDR3 spans 16 amino acids.

V gene TRBV11-2 combines with J gene TRBJ1-1; the match to TRBD1 covers 8 bases. Trimming took 7 bases from V and 6 from J; bases not matched to a gene: 7. The germline V gene encodes CDR1 SGHAT and CDR2 FQNNGV. The CDR3 totals 13 residues. The CDR3 region has the DNA TGTGCCAGCACCCGGACAGGGAGTCCTGAAGCTTTCTTT. Translated, it gives CASTRTGSPEAFF.

Ten or more counts support this clonotype. The chain is built from TRBV7-8 and TRBJ1-4; 7 nucleotides match TRBD1. The CDR3 is 15 residues long. V shed 4 bases and J 0 bases; nucleotides not matched to a gene: 2. CDR1 is SGHVS, CDR2 FQNEAQ, per germline. CDR3 coding DNA: TGTGCCAGCAGCTACGGGACAGCAACTAATGAAAAACTGTTTTTT. Translation: CASSYGTATNEKLFF. Together with reference TRBV7-8 and TRBJ1-4, the CDR3 gives the full variable domain: GAGVSQSPRYKVAKRGQDVALRCDPISGHVSLFWYQQALGQGPEFLTYFQNEAQLDKSGLPSDRFFAERPEGSVSTLKIQRTQQEDSAVYLCASSYGTATNEKLFFGSGTQLSVL.

Turning to this clonotype: One end of the junction does not line up with germline, which may come from a read error. The V call is TRBV6-1, the J call TRBJ1-1, with 10 bases fitting TRBD1. CDR3 length: 15 amino acids. CDR1 MNHNS and CDR2 SASEGT come from the germline V gene. CDR3 protein: CASSGTGDMNTEVFF. The CDR3, as DNA: TGTGCCAGCAGCGGGACAGGGGACATGAACACTGAAGTTTTCTTT.

The chain has TRBV4-3 and TRBJ2-3; weak D call: TRBD2 (5 bases). The CDR3 consists of 14 residues. CDR1 LGHNA and CDR2 YSLEER come from the germline V gene. Trimming took 1 base from V and 5 from J, leaving 10 bases between them. The CDR3 region is CASSQAQLVDTQYF. The CDR3 DNA is TGCGCCAGCAGCCAAGCCCAACTAGTAGATACGCAGTATTTT.

This clonotype turned up a few times. This rearrangement joins TRBV7-2 to TRBJ2-5; 14 bases map to TRBD2. Germline lookup yields CDR1 SGHTA and CDR2 FQGNSA. The CDR3 loop spans 14 amino acids. With V trimmed by 5 bases and J by 8 bases, 4 bases remained unmatched. As DNA, the CDR3 is TGTGCCAGCAGCCCGACTAGCGGGGGGGTCACCCAGTACTTC. Translating gives CASSPTSGGVTQYF.

This clonotype was observed a handful of times. The chain joins TRBV10-3 to TRBJ2-7; D is unclear. The CDR3 has 14 residues. Germline V gives CDR1 ENHRY, CDR2 SYGVKD. Trimming removed 6 bases from V and 0 bases from J, with 12 bases in between. The CDR3 DNA follows: TGTGCCATCAGGCGGAGTCGTGACTCCTACGAGCAGTACTTC. Translating gives CAIRRSRDSYEQYF.

This chain connects TRBV7-3 to TRBJ1-2, with D perhaps matching TRBD1 (5 bases). The CDR3 is 17 residues long. Germline V gives CDR1 SGHTA, CDR2 FQGTGA. With 2 bases removed from V and 3 bases from J, the gap between germline ends came to 19 bases. The CDR3 nucleotides are TGTGCCAGCAGCTTACCCGGGGACCCAGGACGGCACTATGGCTACACCTTC. Amino acid sequence: CASSLPGDPGRHYGYTF.

This chain joins TRBV18 and TRBJ2-2; D remains unclear. Germline V gene sequence: CDR1 KGHSH, CDR2 LQKENI. Between the trimmed V and J ends, which lost 2 bases and 0 bases, there was a span of 10 bases. This CDR3 has 16 amino acids. CDR3 sequence reads: CASSPLGRPNTGELFF. Written as DNA, the CDR3 is TGTGCCAGCTCACCATTGGGCAGACCGAACACCGGGGAGCTGTTTTTT.

This clonotype has at least ten counts. This chain connects TRBV6-6 to TRBJ1-1; D gene uncertain. The ends were cut back, 2 bases at V and 11 bases at J, with 18 bases in the middle. Germline V gives CDR1 MNHNY, CDR2 SVGAGI (reference sequence). This CDR3 comprises 14 residues. The CDR3 is CASSYVGGSSGAFF. The CDR3 DNA reads as TGTGCCAGCAGTTACGTCGGCGGAAGTTCGGGCGCTTTCTTT.

Many counts were recorded for this clonotype. J is TRBJ2-5 and V is TRBV11-2, with D hard to call. With 5 bases removed from V and 1 base from J, the gap between germline ends came to 2 bases. CDR3 length: 11 amino acids. Germline loops: CDR1 SGHAT, CDR2 FQNNGV. CDR3 DNA sequence: TGTGCCAGCAGCGCCCAAGAGACCCAGTACTTC. Its protein is CASSAQETQYF. Full variable domain (missing parts from reference TRBV11-2 and TRBJ2-5): EAGVAQSPRYKIIEKRQSVAFWCNPISGHATLYWYQQILGQGPKLLIQFQNNGVVDDSQLPKDRFSAERLKGVDSTLKIQPAKLEDSAVYLCASSAQETQYFGPGTRLLVL.